The 22 T cell receptor beta chains below come from one sample, sequenced in a study of blood T cell repertoires in COVID-19. The data were produced by immunoSEQ multiplex PCR, yet TCRdb's version contains in-frame clones alone and is incomplete. The sample yields some 260,000 clones, about 93% seen once. The sequencing sample was made of PBMCs or T cells enriched from blood (not recorded which). The receptors derive from a woman aged 18-29 years who had recovered from COVID-19.

The chain has TRBV11-2 and TRBJ1-6, with D uncertain. Germline V gives CDR1 SGHAT, CDR2 FQNNGV. The CDR3 is 15 amino acids. Between the trimmed V and J ends, which lost 2 bases and 7 bases, there was a span of 12 bases. CDR3 bases: TGTGCCAGCAGCTTACGTAGTAGTGAGAATTCACCCCTCCACTTT. Translated, it gives CASSLRSSENSPLHF.

The rearrangement uses TRBV4-1 and TRBJ1-2; 8 nucleotides agree with TRBD1. After removal of 5 bases from V and 2 bases from J, the junction contained 7 bases not matched to a gene. The CDR3 runs 15 residues. CDR1 and CDR2 from the germline V gene are MGHRA and YSYEKL. The CDR3 is CASSLSNRGNYGYTF. As DNA, the CDR3 is TGCGCCAGCAGCTTATCCAACAGGGGGAACTATGGCTACACCTTC.

The chain links TRBV7-9 to TRBJ1-5, with D uncertain. The V gene's germline CDR1 is SEHNR and CDR2 FQNEAQ (reference sequence). V lost 5 bases, J lost 4 bases, and 12 bases lay in between. The CDR3 runs to 14 residues. CDR3 region: CASSPPFSNQPQHF. The CDR3 nucleotides read TGTGCCAGCAGCCCCCCGTTCTCTAATCAGCCCCAGCATTTT.

The chain recombines TRBV6-5 with TRBJ1-1; no firm D call. The germline V gene encodes CDR1 MNHEY and CDR2 SVGAGI. V was cut by 5 bases and J by 10 bases, with 11 bases left in between. The CDR3 covers 11 residues. CDR3 DNA: TGTGCCAGCAGTACTGACTATCGAGCTTTCTTT. This sequence encodes CASSTDYRAFF.

The rearrangement joins TRBV9 to TRBJ1-1; tentative D call: TRBD1 (5 bases). The germline V and J ends were trimmed by 0 bases and 5 bases, with 11 bases remaining between them. The germline V gene encodes CDR1 SGDLS and CDR2 YYNGEE. The CDR3 runs to 14 residues. This CDR3 reads CASSVGWRGTEAFF. CDR3 coding DNA: TGTGCCAGCAGCGTAGGTTGGAGGGGAACTGAAGCTTTCTTT.

The chain has TRBV11-2 and TRBJ2-3, with 8 positions matching TRBD2. V gave up 4 bases and J gave up 0 bases; unmatched junction bases: 12. The CDR3 covers 18 residues. The germline gives CDR1 SGHAT, CDR2 FQNNGV. The chain's CDR3 is CASSSSTLSGTSTDTQYF. CDR3 DNA: TGTGCCAGCAGCTCTAGCACCCTTAGCGGGACAAGCACAGATACGCAGTATTTT.

V usage is TRBV7-2 and J usage is TRBJ1-5; 7 positions agree with TRBD1. In germline, CDR1 is SGHTA, CDR2 FQGNSA. With 5 bases clipped from V and 4 bases from J, the junction kept 8 bases outside the gene matches. This CDR3 comprises 15 residues. The CDR3 protein is CASSEEAGGNQPQHF. CDR3 coding DNA: TGTGCCAGCAGCGAAGAGGCAGGGGGGAATCAGCCCCAGCATTTT.

This clone was observed once. This rearrangement joins TRBV4-1 to TRBJ1-6; 7 bases map to TRBD1. This CDR3 has 15 residues. Germline CDR1 and CDR2: MGHRA and YSYEKL. With V trimmed by 4 bases and J by 7 bases, 7 bases remained unmatched. The CDR3 nucleotides are TGCGCCAGCAGCCGACAGACAGGGCTCAATTCACCCCTCCACTTT. Translation: CASSRQTGLNSPLHF.

The chain employs TRBV7-6 and TRBJ2-7; 11 positions agree with TRBD2. This CDR3 has 16 amino acids. Germline loops: CDR1 SGHVS, CDR2 FNYEAQ. Germline trimming cut 5 bases from V and 1 base from J; bases unmatched to any gene: 7. CDR3 nucleotide sequence: TGTGCCAGCAGCCCGGGACTAGCGGAGACTTCCTACGAGCAGTACTTC. Its translation is CASSPGLAETSYEQYF.

The J gene is TRBJ1-2, the V gene TRBV7-3; 8 bases agree with TRBD1. Germline V gene data show CDR1 as SGHTA and CDR2 as FQGTGA. The trim removed 5 bases at V and 2 bases at J, leaving 7 bases unmatched. The CDR3 runs to 15 residues. Here the CDR3 DNA reads TGTGCCAGCAGCCCGACCCGGACAGGGAACTATGGCTACACCTTC. Translating it yields CASSPTRTGNYGYTF.

The genes are TRBV28 and TRBJ1-2; the D gene is possibly TRBD1 (6 bases). This CDR3 has 13 residues. CDR1 and CDR2 (germline): MDHEN, SYDVKM. V lost 5 bases and J 8 bases, leaving 15 bases between the germline ends. This CDR3 reads CASSPSGAGGYTF. The CDR3 DNA sequence: TGTGCCAGCAGTCCCTCAGGGGCCGGAGGCTACACCTTC.

The gene calls are TRBV24-1 and TRBJ1-5; 7 bases fit TRBD1. Trimming at V came to 5 bases and at J to 0 bases, leaving 9 bases not matched to a gene. The CDR3 is made up of 17 amino acids. Per germline, CDR1 KGHDR and CDR2 SFDVKD. The CDR3 is CATSVTGAPHSNQPQHF. The CDR3 nucleotides are TGTGCCACCAGTGTAACAGGGGCCCCGCATAGCAATCAGCCCCAGCATTTT.

The gene calls are TRBV28 and TRBJ1-3; possibly TRBD1 for D (5 bases). The CDR3 has 14 residues. Per germline, CDR1 MDHEN and CDR2 SYDVKM. With 1 base removed from V and 7 bases from J, the gap between germline ends came to 11 bases. The CDR3, as DNA: TGTGCCAGCAGTTTATCGGGGGGAAGGAACACCATATATTTT. Translating it yields CASSLSGGRNTIYF.

V gene TRBV19 combines with J gene TRBJ2-1; 12 bases fit TRBD2. V shed 2 bases, J shed 9 bases, and the junction held 14 bases outside the gene matches. The CDR3 covers 18 residues. Germline lookup yields CDR1 LNHDA and CDR2 SQIVND (reference sequence). The DNA of the CDR3 is TGTGCCAGTAGTATATCGAGACTAGCGGGAGCACGGTCCGGTGAGCAGTTCTTC. Protein sequence: CASSISRLAGARSGEQFF.

V and J are TRBV6-5 and TRBJ1-2, with a possible D match to TRBD1 (6 bases). The germline CDR1 and CDR2 sequences are MNHEY and SVGAGI. The CDR3 consists of 14 residues. Trimming removed 0 bases at V and 4 bases at J, with 9 bases between. This chain's CDR3 is CASSYSRDTYGYTF. The CDR3 DNA reads as TGTGCCAGCAGTTACTCCCGGGACACCTATGGCTACACCTTC.

The CDR3 loop is CASSKYQSSGTNEQFF. CDR3 DNA sequence: TGTGCCAGCAGCAAATACCAGTCTAGCGGGACCAATGAGCAGTTCTTC. The genes are TRBV21-1 and TRBJ2-1; TRBD2, as called in the table, went unchecked against the DNA. TRBV21-1 is flagged as a pseudogene. The CDR3 loop spans 16 amino acids.

This clone occurred once. This chain links TRBV11-3 with TRBJ2-7; TRBD1 matches 7 bases. V shed 2 bases, J shed 0 bases, and the junction held 4 bases outside the gene matches. In germline, CDR1 is SGHNT, CDR2 YENEEA. The CDR3 covers 15 residues. This CDR3 is CASSLMGQLSYEQYF. CDR3 DNA sequence: TGTGCCAGCAGCTTAATGGGACAGCTCTCCTACGAGCAGTACTTC.

CDR3 sequence: CASSPGDSGYTF. The DNA for the CDR3 is TGTGCCAGCAGCCCCGGGGACTCCGGCTACACCTTC. The chain has TRBV3-1 (or the pseudogene TRBV3-2) and TRBJ1-2; possibly TRBD1 for D (5 bases). There are 12 residues in the CDR3. V lost 4 bases, J lost 8 bases, and 11 bases lay in between. Germline-derived CDR1 and CDR2 are LGHDT and YNNKEL (reference sequence).

In its sample, this clone was seen once. The chain recombines TRBV2 with TRBJ1-4; D might be TRBD1 (5 bases). The CDR3 is 13 amino acids. Per the germline V gene, CDR1 is SNHLY and CDR2 is FYNNEI. Trimming shortened V by 10 bases and J by 8 bases, and 17 bases separated the two germline ends. The CDR3 nucleotides are TGTGCCACCGTCCGGGACTCTGCGGAAAAACTGTTTTTT. It specifies CATVRDSAEKLFF.

The CDR3 DNA sequence: TGTGCCAGCAGTGAGGGACTAGCCGCAGATACGCAGTATTTT. This translates into CASSEGLAADTQYF. The gene calls are TRBV25-1 and TRBJ2-3; 9 bases line up with TRBD2. This CDR3 is built from 14 residues. The V and J ends lost 3 bases and 4 bases, in that order; junction bases with no gene match: 2. CDR1 MGHDK and CDR2 SYGVNS come from the germline V gene.

The chain is built from TRBV3-1 (or the pseudogene TRBV3-2) and TRBJ2-5; TRBD2 matches at 8 bases. The CDR3 contains 16 residues. CDR1 and CDR2 (germline): LGHDT, YNNKEL (reference sequence). With 1 base clipped from V and 0 bases from J, the junction kept 4 bases outside the gene matches. CDR3 in amino acids: CASSQGSGSHQETQYF. CDR3 in DNA: TGTGCCAGCAGCCAAGGAAGCGGGAGCCACCAAGAGACCCAGTACTTC.

This chain connects TRBV3-1 (or the pseudogene TRBV3-2) to TRBJ1-4; perhaps TRBD1 as D (5 bases). This CDR3 spans 16 amino acids. The V gene's germline CDR1 is LGHDT and CDR2 YNNKEL (reference sequence). The V end lost 0 bases, the J end lost 0 bases, and 8 bases lay between the germline ends. The CDR3 nucleotides are TGTGCCAGCAGCCAAGACAGGGTTTCAACTAATGAAAAACTGTTTTTT. It translates to CASSQDRVSTNEKLFF.